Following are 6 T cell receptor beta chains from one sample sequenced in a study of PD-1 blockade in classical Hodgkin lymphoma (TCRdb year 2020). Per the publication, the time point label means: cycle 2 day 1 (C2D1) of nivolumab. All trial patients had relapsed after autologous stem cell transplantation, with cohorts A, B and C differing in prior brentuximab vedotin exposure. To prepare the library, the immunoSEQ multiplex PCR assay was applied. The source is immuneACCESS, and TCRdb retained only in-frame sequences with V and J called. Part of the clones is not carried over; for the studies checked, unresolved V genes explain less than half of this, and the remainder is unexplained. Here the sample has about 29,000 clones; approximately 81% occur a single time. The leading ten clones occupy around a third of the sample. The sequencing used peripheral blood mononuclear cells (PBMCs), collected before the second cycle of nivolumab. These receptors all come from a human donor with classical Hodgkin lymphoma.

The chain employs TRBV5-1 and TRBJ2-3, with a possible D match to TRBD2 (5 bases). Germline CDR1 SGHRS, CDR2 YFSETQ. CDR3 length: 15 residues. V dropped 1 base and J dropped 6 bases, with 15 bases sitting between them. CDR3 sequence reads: CASSLSHDPGDTQYF. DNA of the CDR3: TGCGCCAGCAGCTTGAGTCACGACCCGGGGGATACGCAGTATTTT.

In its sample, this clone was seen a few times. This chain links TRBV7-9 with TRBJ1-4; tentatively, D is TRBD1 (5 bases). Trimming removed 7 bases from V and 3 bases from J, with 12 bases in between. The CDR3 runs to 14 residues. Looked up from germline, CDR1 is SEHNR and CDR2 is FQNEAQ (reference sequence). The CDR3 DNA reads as TGTGCCAGCAACCGGGACGGTTCTAATGAAAAACTGTTTTTT. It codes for CASNRDGSNEKLFF.

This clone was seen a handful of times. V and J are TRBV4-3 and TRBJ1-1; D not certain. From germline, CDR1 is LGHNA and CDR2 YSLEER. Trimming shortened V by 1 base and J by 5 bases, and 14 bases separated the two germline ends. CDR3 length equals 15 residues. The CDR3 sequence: CASSQGIDRETEAFF. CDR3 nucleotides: TGCGCCAGCAGCCAAGGAATCGACCGAGAGACTGAAGCTTTCTTT.

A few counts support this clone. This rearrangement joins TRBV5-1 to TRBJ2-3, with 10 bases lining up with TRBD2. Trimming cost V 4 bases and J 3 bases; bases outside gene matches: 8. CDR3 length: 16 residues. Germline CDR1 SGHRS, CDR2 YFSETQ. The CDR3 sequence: CASSTSGGAETDTQYF. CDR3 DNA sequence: TGCGCCAGCAGCACGAGCGGGGGGGCTGAGACAGATACGCAGTATTTT.

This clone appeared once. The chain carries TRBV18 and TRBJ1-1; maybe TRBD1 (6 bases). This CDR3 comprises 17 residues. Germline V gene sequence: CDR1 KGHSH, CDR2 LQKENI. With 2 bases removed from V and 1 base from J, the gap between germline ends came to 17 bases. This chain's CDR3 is CASSPNTGYGSNTEAFF. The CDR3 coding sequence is TGTGCCAGCTCACCAAATACAGGGTACGGGTCGAACACTGAAGCTTTCTTT.

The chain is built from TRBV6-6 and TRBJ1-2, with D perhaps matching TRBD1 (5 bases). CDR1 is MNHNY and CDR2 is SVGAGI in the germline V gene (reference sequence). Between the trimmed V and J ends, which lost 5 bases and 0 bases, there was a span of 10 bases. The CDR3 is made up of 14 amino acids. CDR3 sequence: CASSRQPANYGYTF. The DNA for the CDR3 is TGTGCCAGCAGTCGACAGCCAGCTAACTATGGCTACACCTTC.